This TCR beta chain was profiled in a study of cytomegalovirus exposure and HLA in healthy donors. The overall study: Earlier results showed almost 120 million unique TCR beta sequences derived from approximately 180 million T cells.

Amplification used 60 Vbeta primers and 13 Jbeta primers. Repertoires were generated with immunoSEQ multiplex PCR, while TCRdb's copy carries only in-frame clones and drops some. In the table there are some 150,000 clones, around 75% of which are singletons. The CDR3 is 17 amino acids. The junction had 7 bases not matched to a gene; V was cut back by 5 bases and J by 1 base. Germline V gene data show CDR1 as SGHAT and CDR2 as FQNNGV. V gene TRBV11-2 combines with J gene TRBJ2-2; 10 nucleotides line up with TRBD1. The TCR was taken from a woman aged 40-49 years in good health and CMV-seronegative. Material: PBMCs. CDR3 sequence reads: CASSRGTGAWNTGELFF. The CDR3 DNA reads as TGTGCCAGCAGCCGAGGGACAGGGGCTTGGAACACCGGGGAGCTGTTTTTT.